The entry that follows covers one TCR beta chain sequence. Its antigen is as yet unknown. This sample was included in a study of identical twins. General observations from the study: Insertion counts were lower in abundant cord blood beta clonotypes, a trend that memory repertoires did not show. Low generation probability was overrepresented in out-of-frame alpha sequences shared by twins. There was more out-of-frame TCR alpha sharing in monozygotic twins than models estimated.

The CDR3 covers 15 residues. CDR1 and CDR2 from the germline V gene are SGHTA and FQGNSA. Between the trimmed V and J ends, which lost 4 bases and 5 bases, there was a span of 17 bases. The cDNA had a unique molecular identifier and a template-switch universal primer site. TCRdb re-called the 5' RACE reads with MiXCR, one entry per CDR3 protein. The sample consists of about 1.7 million distinct CDR3 sequences, around 29% of them appearing once. The sequence came from a newborn girl in good health. Sequenced input: cord blood. The chain uses TRBV7-2 and TRBJ2-5, with D possibly matching TRBD2 (5 bases). Here the CDR3 reads CASSSHPTRVETQYF. Here the CDR3 DNA reads TGTGCCAGCAGCTCTCACCCAACTAGGGTTGAGACCCAGTACTTC.